This T cell receptor (beta chain) was sequenced during a study of siplizumab effects on memory and regulatory T cells. Points from the study as a whole: Roughly 80-97% of proliferating CD4+ or CD8+ clones defied assignment to a naive or memory phenotype.

Method: immunoSEQ multiplex PCR; TCRdb's copy keeps in-frame clones and lacks some. The table lists roughly 56,000 clones, 85% to 95% of them singletons, with 30% to 40% in the top ten. Of note for this clone: Its antigen remains unknown.

This CDR3 contains 17 residues. The ends were cut back, 3 bases at V and 1 base at J, with 16 bases in the middle. The germline gives CDR1 MNHEY, CDR2 SMNVEV (reference sequence). This sequence joins TRBV27 and TRBJ2-1; a weak D match, TRBD2 (6 bases). Material: CD8+ T cells sorted from blood. This clonotype was sampled from a human donor in good health. The CDR3 protein is CASSFDSSAGSYNEQFF. The CDR3 DNA follows: TGTGCCAGCAGTTTCGACTCGAGCGCGGGGTCCTACAATGAGCAGTTCTTC.